This T cell receptor (beta chain) appears in the sequencing data of a study of response to subunit inactivated influenza vaccine. General observations from the study: That few new T cells are recruited by each seasonal influenza vaccination was the authors' suggestion.

This clonotype turned up a few times. Its target is not known. CDR3 length: 15 amino acids. V lost 0 bases and J 8 bases, leaving 14 bases between the germline ends. Germline V CDR1 and CDR2: LNHNV, YYDKDF (reference sequence). TCRdb re-derived calls from the RT-PCR reads in MiXCR, one entry per CDR3 protein. This table holds some 850,000 distinct CDR3 sequences, around 18% found once. This sample comprised PBMCs from blood, obtained more than 4 days after vaccination. The TCR originated in a man aged 50 to 60 who received an inactivated influenza vaccine. The chain employs TRBV15 and TRBJ2-1; D possibly uses TRBD1 or TRBD2 (5 bases each). CDR3 sequence: CATSRDHRGAYEQFF. The CDR3 nucleotides are TGTGCCACCAGCAGAGATCATCGAGGGGCCTATGAGCAGTTCTTC. The complete variable domain, with remaining parts taken from reference TRBV15 and TRBJ2-1, reads DAMVIQNPRYQVTQFGKPVTLSCSQTLNHNVMYWYQQKSSQAPKLLFHYYDKDFNNEADTPDNFQSRRPNTSFCFLDIRSPGLGDTAMYLCATSRDHRGAYEQFFGPGTRLTVL.